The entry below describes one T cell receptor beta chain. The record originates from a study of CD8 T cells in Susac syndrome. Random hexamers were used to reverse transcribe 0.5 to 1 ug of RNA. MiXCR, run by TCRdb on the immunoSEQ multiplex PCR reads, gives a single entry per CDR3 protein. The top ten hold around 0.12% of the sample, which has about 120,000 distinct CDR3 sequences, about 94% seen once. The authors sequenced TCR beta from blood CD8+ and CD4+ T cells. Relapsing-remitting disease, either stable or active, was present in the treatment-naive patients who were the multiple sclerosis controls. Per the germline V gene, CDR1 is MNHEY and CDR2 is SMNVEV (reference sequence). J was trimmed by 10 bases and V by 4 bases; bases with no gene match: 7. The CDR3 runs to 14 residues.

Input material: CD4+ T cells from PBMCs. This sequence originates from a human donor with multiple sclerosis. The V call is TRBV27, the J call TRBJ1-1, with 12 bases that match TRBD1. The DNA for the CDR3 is TGTGCCAGCAGTTCCCCCGGGACAGGGGGCTCAGCTTTCTTT. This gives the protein CASSSPGTGGSAFF.